This T cell receptor beta chain was captured by sequencing in a study of T cell responses to AZD1222 COVID-19 vaccine. Profiling relied on immunoSEQ multiplex PCR, and the TCRdb table lists in-frame clones only, not all of them. The sample holds over 120,000 clones, roughly 84% seen once. Findings and caveats of the study: Spike-specific TCR breadth and depth both grew after two AZD1222 doses. No repertoire was sampled before or during the peak T cell response, only after it.

The germline V gene has CDR1 SEHNR and CDR2 FQNEAQ (reference sequence). Trimming took off 5 bases at V and 4 bases at J, with 12 bases between the two ends. CDR3 length: 13 residues. Comments on this clone: Its antigen is currently unknown.

The J gene is TRBJ2-7, the V gene TRBV7-9; D remains ambiguous. This TCR came from an adult who received the AZD1222 COVID-19 vaccine. Sequencing used peripheral blood, obtained 28 days after the second AZD1222 dose. The CDR3 sequence is CASSRPGKYEQYF. The DNA of the CDR3 is TGTGCCAGCAGCCGGCCGGGCAAATACGAGCAGTACTTC.